Listed below are T cell receptor beta chains from one sample, sequenced in a study of vaccination and CD4 T cells after COVID-19. Their target antigens are unknown. TCRdb reanalysed the PCR reads using MiXCR and keeps one entry per CDR3 protein. The sample contains around 21,000 distinct CDR3 sequences, roughly 47% of which appear only once. The sequenced sample was CD4+ T cells from blood, cultured in vitro. These receptors were collected from a human donor who had recovered from COVID-19. Each CDR3 is given with its conserved first and last residue. A D gene is named only where the DNA matches it firmly. The size field is filled for only some rows; it gives once, few, many or a size class.

TRBD2	15	-	TRBV7-2	TRBJ2-4	CASSLMSSGAEWEYF	TGTGCCAGCAGCTTAATGTCTAGCGGGGCGGAGTGGGAGTACTTC
-	17	-	TRBV6-1	TRBJ2-5	CASSLQGTLGTQETQYF	TGTGCCAGCAGCCTACAGGGGACTTTAGGTACTCAAGAGACCCAGTACTTC
-	15	-	TRBV19	TRBJ2-3	CASSTGLARTDTQYF	TGTGCCAGTAGTACAGGACTCGCCCGCACAGATACGCAGTATTTT
-	11	-	TRBV11-3	TRBJ2-7	CASSSTAIPAF	TGTGCCAGCAGCTCAACAGCTATTCCCGCGTTC
-	11	few	TRBV6-1	TRBJ2-5	CASRDGETQYF	TGTGCCAGCCGGGATGGGGAGACCCAGTACTTC
TRBD2	16	-	TRBV5-1	TRBJ2-7	CASSLGGGNKPYEQYF	TGCGCCAGCAGCTTGGGGGGGGGTAATAAACCCTACGAGCAGTACTTC
TRBD2	17	few	TRBV15	TRBJ2-3	CATSRSVLAGGGYTQYF	TGTGCCACCAGCAGATCGGTTCTAGCGGGGGGGGGATATACGCAGTATTTT
TRBD2	13	few	TRBV20-1	TRBJ2-4	CSAATSGGDIQYF	TGCAGTGCTGCTACTAGCGGGGGTGACATTCAGTACTTC
-	13	-	TRBV5-1	TRBJ1-1	CASSLVANTEAFF	TGCGCCAGCAGCTTGGTGGCCAACACTGAAGCTTTCTTT
-	14	-	TRBV20-1	TRBJ1-2	CSARDQQGRHGYTF	TGCAGTGCTAGAGATCAACAGGGTAGGCATGGCTACACCTTC
-	17	-	TRBV5-4	TRBJ1-2	CASSLVSFQGPLGGYTF	TGTGCCAGCAGCTTGGTTAGTTTCCAGGGGCCCCTCGGGGGCTACACCTTC
TRBD1	16	-	TRBV6-1	TRBJ1-1	CASSSPGTGTNTEAFF	TGTGCCAGCAGCAGTCCCGGGACAGGAACAAACACTGAAGCTTTCTTT
TRBD1	13	-	TRBV20-1	TRBJ1-6	CSATPGTGEFVNF	TGCAGTGCCACGCCCGGGACAGGGGAGTTCGTAAACTTT
TRBD2	13	-	TRBV20-1	TRBJ2-7	CSVRTSGSYEQYF	TGCAGTGTCCGGACTAGCGGGTCCTACGAGCAGTACTTC
-	13	once	TRBV6-1	TRBJ1-1	CASSVQANTEAFF	TGTGCCAGCAGTGTACAGGCGAACACTGAAGCTTTCTTT
-	14	-	TRBV7-8	TRBJ2-7	CASSLWASSYEQYF	TGTGCCAGCAGCTTATGGGCCAGCTCCTACGAGCAGTACTTC
TRBD1	15	-	TRBV11-3	TRBJ1-6	CASSLRTGGDSPLHF	TGTGCCAGCAGCTTACGGACAGGGGGGGACTCACCCCTCCACTTT
-	15	-	TRBV7-2	TRBJ1-1	CASSSKASGLTEAFF	TGTGCCAGCAGCTCTAAGGCCTCAGGGCTTACTGAAGCTTTCTTT
-	12	once	TRBV3-1	TRBJ2-5	CASSQEVETQYF	TGTGCCAGCAGCCAAGAAGTGGAGACCCAGTACTTC
-	15	-	TRBV30	TRBJ2-7	CAWSVRLHGSYEQYF	TGTGCCTGGAGTGTTAGGTTACACGGGTCCTACGAGCAGTACTTC
TRBD1	15	-	TRBV6-1	TRBJ2-3	CASSEGQASTDTQYF	TGTGCCAGCAGTGAGGGACAGGCTAGCACAGATACGCAGTATTTT
-	16	-	TRBV5-4	TRBJ2-3	CASSSVLRAATDTQYF	TGTGCCAGCAGCTCCGTGCTGAGGGCCGCCACAGATACGCAGTATTTT
-	14	-	TRBV7-8	TRBJ2-1	CASSSPQKDNEQFF	TGTGCCAGCAGCTCCCCCCAGAAAGACAATGAGCAGTTCTTC
TRBD2	15	-	TRBV19	TRBJ2-5	CASSIAAGVEETQYF	TGTGCCAGTAGTATAGCAGCGGGAGTTGAAGAGACCCAGTACTTC
-	15	few	TRBV6-2/TRBV6-3	TRBJ1-2	CASSPDLGASYGYTF	TGTGCCAGCAGCCCCGACCTTGGGGCCTCCTATGGCTACACCTTC
-	14	few	TRBV21-1	TRBJ2-5	CASSNAPPWETQYF	TGTGCCAGCAGCAATGCTCCCCCATGGGAGACCCAGTACTTC
-	14	-	TRBV7-2	TRBJ2-7	CASSLSGTLREQYF	TGTGCCAGCAGCCTCTCGGGGACACTCCGCGAGCAGTACTTC
-	16	-	TRBV27	TRBJ1-1	CASSLGWRHPGTEAFF	TGTGCCAGCAGTTTAGGGTGGCGGCACCCGGGCACTGAAGCTTTCTTT
-	17	-	TRBV19	TRBJ1-2	CASSIDARYPGSYGYTF	TGTGCCAGTAGTATAGATGCCCGGTATCCAGGGTCCTATGGCTACACCTTC
TRBD1	14	few	TRBV20-1	TRBJ2-3	CSAIAGGNTDTQYF	TGCAGTGCTATTGCAGGGGGAAATACAGATACGCAGTATTTT
-	13	-	TRBV30	TRBJ1-1	CAWSQRVDTEAFF	TGTGCCTGGAGCCAACGGGTGGACACTGAAGCTTTCTTT
-	13	once	TRBV20-1	TRBJ1-3	CSAPLSTGNTIYF	TGCAGTGCTCCGTTAAGCACTGGAAACACCATATATTTT
-	14	-	TRBV7-9	TRBJ2-1	CASSPSLLRYEQFF	TGTGCCAGCAGCCCAAGCCTACTGAGGTATGAGCAGTTCTTC
TRBD1	19	few	TRBV19	TRBJ1-2	CASSIDLLQGRGLDYGYTF	TGTGCCAGTAGTATAGACCTCCTACAGGGGAGAGGGCTTGACTATGGCTACACCTTC
TRBD1	15	-	TRBV14	TRBJ1-1	CASSQRQGFSTEAFF	TGTGCCAGCAGCCAGAGACAGGGGTTTTCCACTGAAGCTTTCTTT
-	16	few	TRBV24-1	TRBJ2-7	CATSDPGPPPGYEQYF	TGTGCCACCAGTGATCCGGGACCCCCCCCAGGCTACGAGCAGTACTTC
TRBD1	14	-	TRBV28	TRBJ1-1	CASSFERQGTEAFF	TGTGCCAGCAGTTTCGAACGACAGGGCACTGAAGCTTTCTTT
-	13	-	TRBV20-1	TRBJ1-6	CSAAGSGGSPLHF	TGCAGTGCTGCCGGGTCAGGAGGATCACCCCTCCACTTT
-	15	-	TRBV15	TRBJ1-2	CATSRGAIDNYGYTF	TGTGCCACCAGCAGAGGGGCAATTGATAACTATGGCTACACCTTC
-	14	-	TRBV5-1	TRBJ1-1	CASSLDGQNTEAFF	TGCGCCAGCAGCCTGGACGGCCAGAACACTGAAGCTTTCTTT
-	12	-	TRBV11-3	TRBJ2-5	CASSGRIETQYF	TGTGCCAGCAGCGGGAGAATCGAGACCCAGTACTTC
-	13	few	TRBV20-1	TRBJ1-1	CSAIGGGNTEAFF	TGCAGTGCTATTGGGGGTGGGAACACTGAAGCTTTCTTT
-	14	-	TRBV6-2/TRBV6-3	TRBJ2-7	CASSSRALSYEQYF	TGTGCCAGCAGTTCCCGGGCCCTCTCCTACGAGCAGTACTTC
-	11	-	TRBV18	TRBJ2-7	CASSANYEQYF	TGTGCCAGCTCAGCCAACTACGAGCAGTACTTC
-	15	-	TRBV7-8	TRBJ2-2	CASSLASPGPGELFF	TGTGCCAGCAGCTTAGCGAGTCCAGGGCCCGGGGAGCTGTTTTTT
TRBD2	14	-	TRBV28	TRBJ2-3	CASSFQRDSDTQYF	TGTGCCAGCAGTTTCCAGCGGGACTCCGATACGCAGTATTTT
TRBD2	17	-	TRBV5-4	TRBJ2-3	CASSRLAGWPSTDTQYF	TGTGCCAGCAGCCGCCTAGCGGGATGGCCTAGCACAGATACGCAGTATTTT
TRBD2	16	-	TRBV5-1	TRBJ2-7	CASSLARWGLAGEQYF	TGCGCCAGCAGCTTGGCTCGGTGGGGACTAGCGGGGGAGCAGTACTTC
-	14	-	TRBV15	TRBJ1-4	CATAPGGINEKLFF	TGTGCCACCGCCCCGGGAGGAATTAATGAAAAACTGTTTTTT
TRBD2	18	-	TRBV15	TRBJ2-1	CATSRDPGLAGPAREQFF	TGTGCCACCAGCAGAGATCCTGGGCTAGCGGGCCCGGCGAGGGAGCAGTTCTTC
-	15	once	TRBV6-5	TRBJ1-3	CASSYSGGSGNTIYF	TGTGCCAGCAGTTACTCGGGCGGCTCTGGAAACACCATATATTTT